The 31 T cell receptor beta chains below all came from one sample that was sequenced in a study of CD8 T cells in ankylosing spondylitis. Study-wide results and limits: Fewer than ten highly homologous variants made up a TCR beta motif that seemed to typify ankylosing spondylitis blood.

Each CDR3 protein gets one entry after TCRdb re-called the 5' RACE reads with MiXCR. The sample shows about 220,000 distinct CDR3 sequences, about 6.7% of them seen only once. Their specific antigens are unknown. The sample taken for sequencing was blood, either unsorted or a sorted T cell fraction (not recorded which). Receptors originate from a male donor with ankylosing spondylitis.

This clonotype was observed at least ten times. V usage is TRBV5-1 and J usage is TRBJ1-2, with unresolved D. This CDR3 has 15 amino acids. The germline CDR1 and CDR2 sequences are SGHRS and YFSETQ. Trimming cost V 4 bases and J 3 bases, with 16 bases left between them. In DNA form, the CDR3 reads TGCGCCAGCAGCCTGGACGGGCGGGGTGACTATGGCTACACCTTC. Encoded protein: CASSLDGRGDYGYTF.

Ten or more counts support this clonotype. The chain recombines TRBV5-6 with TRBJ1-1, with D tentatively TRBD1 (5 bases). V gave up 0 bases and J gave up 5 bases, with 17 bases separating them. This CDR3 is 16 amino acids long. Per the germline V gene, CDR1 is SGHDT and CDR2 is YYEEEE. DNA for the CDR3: TGTGCCAGCAGCTTGGCCCCGGGACCAGATGATACTGAAGCTTTCTTT. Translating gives CASSLAPGPDDTEAFF.

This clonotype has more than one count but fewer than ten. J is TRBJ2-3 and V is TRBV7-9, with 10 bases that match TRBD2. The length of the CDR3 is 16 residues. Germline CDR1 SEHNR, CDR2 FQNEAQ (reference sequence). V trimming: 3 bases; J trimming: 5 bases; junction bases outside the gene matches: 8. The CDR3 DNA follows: TGTGCCAGCAGCTTCGGCAGCGGGGGGGCCGGAGATACGCAGTATTTT. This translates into CASSFGSGGAGDTQYF.

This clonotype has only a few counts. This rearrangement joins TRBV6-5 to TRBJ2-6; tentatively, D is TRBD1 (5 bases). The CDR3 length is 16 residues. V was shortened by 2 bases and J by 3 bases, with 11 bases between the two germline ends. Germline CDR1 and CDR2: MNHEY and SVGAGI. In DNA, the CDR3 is TGTGCCAGCAGTTACCCAGGGTCTGGTGGGGCCAACGTCCTGACTTTC. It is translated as CASSYPGSGGANVLTF.

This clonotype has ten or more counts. The CDR3 DNA sequence: TGTGCCAGCAGTTACGGACCCACCTACGAGCAGTACTTC. Translated: CASSYGPTYEQYF. The chain joins TRBV6-5 to TRBJ2-7; D gene unclear. V was cut by 2 bases and J by 2 bases, with 7 bases left in between. The CDR3 has 13 amino acids. The germline gives CDR1 MNHEY, CDR2 SVGAGI.

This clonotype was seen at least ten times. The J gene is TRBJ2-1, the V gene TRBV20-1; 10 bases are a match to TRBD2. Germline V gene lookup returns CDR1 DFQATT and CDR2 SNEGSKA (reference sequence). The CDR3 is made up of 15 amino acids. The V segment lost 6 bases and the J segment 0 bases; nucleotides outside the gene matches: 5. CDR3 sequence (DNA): TGCAGTGCCCTAGCGGGAGAGAACTCCTACAATGAGCAGTTCTTC. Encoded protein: CSALAGENSYNEQFF.

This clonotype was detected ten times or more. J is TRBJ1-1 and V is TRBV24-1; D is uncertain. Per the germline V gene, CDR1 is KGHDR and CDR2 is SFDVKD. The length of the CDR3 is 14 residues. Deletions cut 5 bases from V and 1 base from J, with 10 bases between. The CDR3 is CATSVGHPNTEAFF. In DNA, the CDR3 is TGTGCCACCAGTGTGGGTCACCCGAACACTGAAGCTTTCTTT.

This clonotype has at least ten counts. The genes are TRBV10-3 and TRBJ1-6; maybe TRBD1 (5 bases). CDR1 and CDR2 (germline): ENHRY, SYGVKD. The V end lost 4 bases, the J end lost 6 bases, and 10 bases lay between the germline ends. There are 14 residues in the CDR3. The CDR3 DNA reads TGTGCCATCAGTGGGGGGGGTAGTAATTCACCCCTCCACTTT. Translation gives CAISGGGSNSPLHF.

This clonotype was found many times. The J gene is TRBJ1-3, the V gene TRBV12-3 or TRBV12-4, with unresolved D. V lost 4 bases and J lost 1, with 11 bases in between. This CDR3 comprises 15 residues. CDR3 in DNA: TGTGCCAGCAGTTCATTGACCGATTCTGGAAACACCATATATTTT. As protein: CASSSLTDSGNTIYF.

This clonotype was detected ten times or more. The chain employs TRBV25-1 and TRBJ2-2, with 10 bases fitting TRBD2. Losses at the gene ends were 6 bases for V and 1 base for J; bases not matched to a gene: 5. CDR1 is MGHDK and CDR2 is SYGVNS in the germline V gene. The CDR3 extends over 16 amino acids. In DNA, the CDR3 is TGTGCCAGCAGATTCAGCGGGAGGGGGAACACCGGGGAGCTGTTTTTT. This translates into CASRFSGRGNTGELFF.

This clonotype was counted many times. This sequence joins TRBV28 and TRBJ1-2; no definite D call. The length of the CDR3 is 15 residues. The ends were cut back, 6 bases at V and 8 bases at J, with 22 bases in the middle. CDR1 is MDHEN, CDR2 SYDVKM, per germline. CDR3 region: CASRQRITDPRGYTF. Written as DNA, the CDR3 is TGTGCCAGCAGACAGAGAATAACCGATCCCCGGGGCTACACCTTC.

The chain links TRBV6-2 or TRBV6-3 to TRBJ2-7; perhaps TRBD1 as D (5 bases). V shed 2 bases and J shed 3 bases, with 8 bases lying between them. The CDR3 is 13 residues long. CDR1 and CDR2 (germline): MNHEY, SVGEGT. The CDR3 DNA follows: TGTGCCAGCAGTTACGAGCAGGGCTACGAGCAGTACTTC. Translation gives CASSYEQGYEQYF.

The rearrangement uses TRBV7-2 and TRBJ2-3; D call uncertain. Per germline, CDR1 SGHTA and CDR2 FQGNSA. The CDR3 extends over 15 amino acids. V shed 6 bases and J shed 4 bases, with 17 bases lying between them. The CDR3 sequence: CASRLKGIGADTQYF. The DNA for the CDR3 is TGTGCCAGCAGATTAAAAGGGATTGGAGCAGATACGCAGTATTTT.

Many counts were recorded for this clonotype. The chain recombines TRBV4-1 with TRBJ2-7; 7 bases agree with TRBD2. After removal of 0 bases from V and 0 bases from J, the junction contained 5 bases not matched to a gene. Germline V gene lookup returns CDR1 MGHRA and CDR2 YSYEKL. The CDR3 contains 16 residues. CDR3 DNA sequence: TGCGCCAGCAGCCAAGATATCACTAGCGTCTCCTACGAGCAGTACTTC. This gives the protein CASSQDITSVSYEQYF.

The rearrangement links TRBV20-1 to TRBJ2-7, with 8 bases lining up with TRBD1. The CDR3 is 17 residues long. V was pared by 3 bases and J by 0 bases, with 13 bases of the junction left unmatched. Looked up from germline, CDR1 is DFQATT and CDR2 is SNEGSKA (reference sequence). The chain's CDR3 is CSARGDRGRSISYEQYF. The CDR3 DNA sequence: TGCAGTGCTAGGGGAGACAGGGGTCGGTCCATCTCCTACGAGCAGTACTTC.

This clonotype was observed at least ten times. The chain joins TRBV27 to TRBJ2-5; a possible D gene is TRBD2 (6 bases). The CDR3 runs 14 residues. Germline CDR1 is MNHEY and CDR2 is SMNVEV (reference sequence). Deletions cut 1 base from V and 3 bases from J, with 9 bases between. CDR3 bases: TGTGCCAGCAGTTTATACGGGGGAGAAGAGACCCAGTACTTC. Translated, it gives CASSLYGGEETQYF.

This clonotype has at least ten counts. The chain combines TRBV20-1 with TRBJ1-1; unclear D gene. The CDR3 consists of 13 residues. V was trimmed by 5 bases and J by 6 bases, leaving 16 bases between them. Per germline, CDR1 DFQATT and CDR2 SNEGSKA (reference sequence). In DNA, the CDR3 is TGCAGTGCTTACCCTGTTGGGGTCGCTGAAGCTTTCTTT. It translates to CSAYPVGVAEAFF.

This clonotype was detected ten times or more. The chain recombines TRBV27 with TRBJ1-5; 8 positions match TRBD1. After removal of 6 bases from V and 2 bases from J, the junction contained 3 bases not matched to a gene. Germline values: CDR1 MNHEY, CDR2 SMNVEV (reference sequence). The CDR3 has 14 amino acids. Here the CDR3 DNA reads TGTGCCAGCAGACAGGGGGTAGGCAATCAGCCCCAGCATTTT. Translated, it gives CASRQGVGNQPQHF.

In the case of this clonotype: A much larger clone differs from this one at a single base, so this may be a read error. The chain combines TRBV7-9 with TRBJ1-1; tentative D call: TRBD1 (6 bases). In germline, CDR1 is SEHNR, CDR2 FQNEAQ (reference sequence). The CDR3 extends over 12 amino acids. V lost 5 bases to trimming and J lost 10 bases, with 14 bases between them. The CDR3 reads CASSRPGHGAFF. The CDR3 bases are TGTGCCAGCAGCCGTCCGGGACATGGAGCTTTCTTT.

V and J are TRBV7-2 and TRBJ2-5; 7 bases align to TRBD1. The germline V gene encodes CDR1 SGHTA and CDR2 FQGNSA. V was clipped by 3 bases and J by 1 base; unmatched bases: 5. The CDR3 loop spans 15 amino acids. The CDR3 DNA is TGTGCCAGCAGCTTCGCCGGGACAGCCCAAGAGACCCAGTACTTC. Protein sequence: CASSFAGTAQETQYF. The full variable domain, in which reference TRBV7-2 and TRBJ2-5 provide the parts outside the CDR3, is GAGVSQSPSNKVTEKGKDVELRCDPISGHTALYWYRQSLGQGLEFLIYFQGNSAPDKSGLPSDRFSAERTGGSVSTLTIQRTQQEDSAVYLCASSFAGTAQETQYFGPGTRLLVL.

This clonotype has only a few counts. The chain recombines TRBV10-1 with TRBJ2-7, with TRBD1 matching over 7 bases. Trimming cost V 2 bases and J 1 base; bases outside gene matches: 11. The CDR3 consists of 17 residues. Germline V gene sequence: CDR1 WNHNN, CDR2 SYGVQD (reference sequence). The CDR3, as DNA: TGCGCCAGCAGTGAGGGTTACCGGGACAGAAAATCCTACGAGCAGTACTTC. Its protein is CASSEGYRDRKSYEQYF.

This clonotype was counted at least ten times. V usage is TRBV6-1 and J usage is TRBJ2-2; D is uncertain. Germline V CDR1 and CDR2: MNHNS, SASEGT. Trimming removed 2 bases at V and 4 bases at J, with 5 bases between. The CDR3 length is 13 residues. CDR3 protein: CASSEISTGELFF. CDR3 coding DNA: TGTGCCAGCAGTGAAATCTCCACCGGGGAGCTGTTTTTT.

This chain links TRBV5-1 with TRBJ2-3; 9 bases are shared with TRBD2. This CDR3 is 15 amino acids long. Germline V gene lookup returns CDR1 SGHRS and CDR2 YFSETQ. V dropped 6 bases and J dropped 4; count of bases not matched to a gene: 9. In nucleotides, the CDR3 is TGCGCCAGCAAGGCTAGCGGGGAGGCGGCAGATACGCAGTATTTT. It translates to CASKASGEAADTQYF.

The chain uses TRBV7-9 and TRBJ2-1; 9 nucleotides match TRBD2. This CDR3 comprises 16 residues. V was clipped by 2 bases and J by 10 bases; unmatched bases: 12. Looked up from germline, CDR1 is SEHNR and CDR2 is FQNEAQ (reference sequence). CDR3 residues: CASSLTAGGLDMEQFF. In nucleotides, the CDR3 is TGTGCCAGCAGCTTAACGGCGGGAGGGCTCGACATGGAGCAGTTCTTC.

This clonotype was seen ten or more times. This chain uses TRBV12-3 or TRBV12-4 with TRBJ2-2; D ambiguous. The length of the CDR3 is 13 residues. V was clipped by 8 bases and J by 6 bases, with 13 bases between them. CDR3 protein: CASFTTVPGELFF. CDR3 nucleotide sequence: TGTGCCAGCTTCACGACGGTTCCCGGGGAGCTGTTTTTT.

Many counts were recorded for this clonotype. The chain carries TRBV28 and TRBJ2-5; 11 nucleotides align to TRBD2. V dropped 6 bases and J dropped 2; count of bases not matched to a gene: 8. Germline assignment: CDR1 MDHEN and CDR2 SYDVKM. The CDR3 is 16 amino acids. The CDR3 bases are TGTGCCAGCAGATACGTAGCGGGAGGGGTGCAAGAGACCCAGTACTTC. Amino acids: CASRYVAGGVQETQYF.

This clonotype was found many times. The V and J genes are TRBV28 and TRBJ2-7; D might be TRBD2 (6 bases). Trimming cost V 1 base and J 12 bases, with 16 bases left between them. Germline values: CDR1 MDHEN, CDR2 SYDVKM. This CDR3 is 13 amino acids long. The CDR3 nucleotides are TGTGCCAGCAGTTTATACCGGGGCTGGGGAGGGTACTTC. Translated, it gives CASSLYRGWGGYF.

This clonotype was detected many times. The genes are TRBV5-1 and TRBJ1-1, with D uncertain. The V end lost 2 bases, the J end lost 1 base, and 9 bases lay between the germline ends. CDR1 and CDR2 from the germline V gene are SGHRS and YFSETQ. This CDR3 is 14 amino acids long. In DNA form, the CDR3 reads TGCGCCAGCAGCTTAAGGACGGAGAACACTGAAGCTTTCTTT. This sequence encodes CASSLRTENTEAFF.

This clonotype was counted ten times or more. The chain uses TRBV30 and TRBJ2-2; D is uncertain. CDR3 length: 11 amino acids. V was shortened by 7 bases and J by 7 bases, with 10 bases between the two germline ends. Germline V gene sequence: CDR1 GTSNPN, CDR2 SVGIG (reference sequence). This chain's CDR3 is CALPRSGELFF. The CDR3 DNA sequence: TGTGCCTTGCCGAGGAGCGGGGAGCTGTTTTTT.

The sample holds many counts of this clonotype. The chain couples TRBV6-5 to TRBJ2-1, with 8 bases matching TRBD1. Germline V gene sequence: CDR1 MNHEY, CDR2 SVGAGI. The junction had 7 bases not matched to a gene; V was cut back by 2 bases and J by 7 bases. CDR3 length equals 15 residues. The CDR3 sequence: CASSYGQGRKNEQFF. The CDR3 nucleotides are TGTGCCAGCAGTTACGGACAGGGACGGAAGAATGAGCAGTTCTTC.

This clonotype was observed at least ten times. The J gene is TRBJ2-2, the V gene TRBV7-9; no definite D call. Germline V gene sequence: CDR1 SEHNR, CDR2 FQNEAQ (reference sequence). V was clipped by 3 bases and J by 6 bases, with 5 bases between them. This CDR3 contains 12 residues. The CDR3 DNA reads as TGTGCCAGCAGCTTTCTGTCCGGGGAGCTGTTTTTT. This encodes CASSFLSGELFF. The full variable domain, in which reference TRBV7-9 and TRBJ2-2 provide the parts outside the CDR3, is DTGVSQNPRHKITKRGQNVTFRCDPISEHNRLYWYRQTLGQGPEFLTYFQNEAQLEKSRLLSDRFSAERPKGSFSTLEIQRTEQGDSAMYLCASSFLSGELFFGEGSRLTVL.